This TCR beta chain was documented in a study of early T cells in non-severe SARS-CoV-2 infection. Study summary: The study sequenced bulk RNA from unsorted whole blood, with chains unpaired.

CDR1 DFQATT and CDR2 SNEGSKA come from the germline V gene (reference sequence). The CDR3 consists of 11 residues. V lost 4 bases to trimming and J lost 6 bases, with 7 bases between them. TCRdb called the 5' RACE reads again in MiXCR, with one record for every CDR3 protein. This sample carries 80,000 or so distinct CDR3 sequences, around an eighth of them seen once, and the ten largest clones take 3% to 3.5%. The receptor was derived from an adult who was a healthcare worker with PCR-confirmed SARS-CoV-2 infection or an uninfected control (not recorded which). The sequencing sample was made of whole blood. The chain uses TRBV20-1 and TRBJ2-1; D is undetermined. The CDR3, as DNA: TGCAGTGCTACTAGTGTCAATGAGCAGTTCTTC. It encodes CSATSVNEQFF.